Listed below are T cell receptor beta chains from one sample, sequenced in a study of T cells in Graves' hyperthyroidism and ophthalmopathy. One entry per CDR3 protein results from TCRdb running MiXCR on the multiplex PCR reads. Among more than 500,000 distinct CDR3 sequences listed, about 16% were seen once. Material: blood. The receptors shown here come from a woman between 25 and 40 years old with Graves' ophthalmopathy. CDR3s include the opening cysteine and the closing phenylalanine or tryptophan. A D gene is named only where the DNA matches it firmly. Rows may omit the clone size; those that give it use once, few, many or a size class.

v_gene	d_gene	j_gene	abundance	CDR3nt	CDR3aa
TRBV7-3	NA	TRBJ1-2	NA	TGTGCCAGCAGCTTGGGCCCACCCCAAACGGGCTACACCTTC	CASSLGPPQTGYTF
TRBV28	NA	TRBJ2-3	many	TGTGCCAGCAGTTTCGGGTCAGATACGCAGTATTTT	CASSFGSDTQYF
TRBV6-1	TRBD2	TRBJ2-5	NA	TGTGCCAGCAATGACCTAGCGGGACGAGAGACCCAGTACTTC	CASNDLAGRETQYF
TRBV2	TRBD1	TRBJ1-1	many	TGTGCCAGCAGTGCCTGGATCACAGGGGGTACCACTGAAGCTTTCTTT	CASSAWITGGTTEAFF
TRBV20-1	TRBD1	TRBJ2-5	NA	TGCAGTGCTCACCGGGACAGGGTGGGGGAGACCCAGTACTTC	CSAHRDRVGETQYF
TRBV11-3	TRBD2	TRBJ2-7	many	TGTGCCAGCAGCTTAAAGGTCGGGGCGCTAGCGGGGCCAAGCTCCTACGAGCAGTACTTC	CASSLKVGALAGPSSYEQYF
TRBV20-1	NA	TRBJ1-1	few	TGCAGTGCTAGAAGGGGGGGGGGCCCCATGAACACTGAAGCTTTCTTT	CSARRGGGPMNTEAFF
TRBV27	NA	TRBJ1-5	few	TGTGCCAGCAGTTTATCGTCGTCGCCGAATCAGCCCCAGCATTTT	CASSLSSSPNQPQHF
TRBV12-3/TRBV12-4	NA	TRBJ1-5	NA	TGTGCCAGCAGTCTCCTTGGTGGTGGGCCCCAGCATTTT	CASSLLGGGPQHF
TRBV20-1	NA	TRBJ2-2	many	TGCAGTGCTAGCTCCCAAGGAGCCGGCGGGGAGCTGTTTTTT	CSASSQGAGGELFF
TRBV7-2	NA	TRBJ2-2	many	TGTGCCAGCAGCTTAGTAGCAGGGAAAATAACCGGGGAGCTGTTTTTT	CASSLVAGKITGELFF
TRBV28	TRBD1	TRBJ2-7	many	TGTGCCAGCAGTTTACCTCTAACAGGGGGCTCTTGGGAGCAGTACTTC	CASSLPLTGGSWEQYF
TRBV7-9	NA	TRBJ2-5	many	TGTGCCAGCAGCTTAGAAAGGGGAGAGACCCAGTACTTC	CASSLERGETQYF
TRBV9	TRBD1	TRBJ1-2	NA	TGTGCCAGCAGCGCCGACAGGGGATATGGCTATGGCTACACCTTC	CASSADRGYGYGYTF
TRBV12-3/TRBV12-4	TRBD1	TRBJ1-4	many	TGTGCCAGCAGTTATACCGGGACAGGGGGTGAAAAACTGTTTTTT	CASSYTGTGGEKLFF
TRBV7-2	NA	TRBJ2-2	many	TGTGCCAGCAGCTTAACAAGGTCGACCGGGGAGCTGTTTTTT	CASSLTRSTGELFF
TRBV4-2	TRBD2	TRBJ2-7	many	TGTGCCAGCAGCCAAGGAACAGGTAGCGGGAGCTACGAGCAGTACTTC	CASSQGTGSGSYEQYF
TRBV5-6	NA	TRBJ2-5	few	TGTGCCAGCAGCGGAGGGATCGGGGAGACCCAGTACTTC	CASSGGIGETQYF
TRBV6-2/TRBV6-3	NA	TRBJ2-3	NA	TGTGCCAGCAGTTACGCGGGAACTGCAGATACGCAGTATTTT	CASSYAGTADTQYF
TRBV2	TRBD1	TRBJ1-2	many	TGTGCCAGCAGCCCGAAGACAGGGATGAGCTACACCTTC	CASSPKTGMSYTF
TRBV30	TRBD2	TRBJ2-1	many	TGTGCCTGGAACCGGCTAGCGGGAGGAGATGAGCAGTTCTTC	CAWNRLAGGDEQFF
TRBV7-3	NA	TRBJ1-1	NA	TGTGCCAGCAGCTTGTCGCATAACACTGAAGCTTTCTTT	CASSLSHNTEAFF
TRBV11-1	NA	TRBJ2-1	many	TGTGCCAGCAGCTTCTGGGGGGAGTCTCTCAGTGAGCAGTTCTTC	CASSFWGESLSEQFF
TRBV20-1	NA	TRBJ1-2	many	TGCAGTGCTAATCCGGGACGGGGCTTTGGCTACACCTTC	CSANPGRGFGYTF
TRBV5-1	NA	TRBJ2-3	many	TGCGCCAGCAGCTTGCCAGGTTCGGGGGATACGCAGTATTTT	CASSLPGSGDTQYF
TRBV6-2/TRBV6-3	TRBD1	TRBJ2-7	few	TGTGCCAGCAGTTACGACTACAGGGGCGAGCAGTACTTC	CASSYDYRGEQYF
TRBV12-3/TRBV12-4	NA	TRBJ1-5	many	TGTGCCAGCAGTTTATCAGGGGCGGGAGGACAGCCCCAGCATTTT	CASSLSGAGGQPQHF
TRBV7-3	NA	TRBJ2-3	many	TGTGCCAGCAGCCAGTCCCCATTCGCGGAGAGCACAGATACGCAGTATTTT	CASSQSPFAESTDTQYF
TRBV6-1	NA	TRBJ1-1	many	TGTGCCAGCAGTCTCGACAGTTTAAGGACTGAAGCTTTCTTT	CASSLDSLRTEAFF
TRBV7-9	NA	TRBJ2-5	many	TGTGCCAGCAGCTACTGGACGGAGCAAGAGACCCAGTACTTC	CASSYWTEQETQYF
TRBV6-1	NA	TRBJ2-7	few	TGTGCCAGCAGGGACGGGACGGGGCTAATCCGCCGGCAGTACTTC	CASRDGTGLIRRQYF
TRBV18	NA	TRBJ1-1	many	TGTGCCAGCTTGGCCGGGACTATGAACACTGAAGCTTTCTTT	CASLAGTMNTEAFF
TRBV19	NA	TRBJ2-2	NA	TGTGCCAGTAGTCCCCTCGGACGGACGAACACCGGGGAGCTGTTTTTT	CASSPLGRTNTGELFF
TRBV5-1	NA	TRBJ2-7	many	TGCGCCAGCAGACAACAGGGCTTTCCCTACGAGCAGTACTTC	CASRQQGFPYEQYF
TRBV20-1	NA	TRBJ2-1	few	TGCAGTGGATCTAGATTCAATGAGCAGTTCTTC	CSGSRFNEQFF
TRBV4-3	NA	TRBJ2-1	many	TGCGCCAGCAGCCAAGTGCGGGCAGAGACCCCCCAGTTCTTC	CASSQVRAETPQFF
TRBV6-1	NA	TRBJ1-5	few	TGTGCCAGCAATAGAGGGAACAGCCATCAGCCCCAGCATTTT	CASNRGNSHQPQHF
TRBV7-2	TRBD2	TRBJ2-3	many	TGTGCCAGCAGCTCCGGACTAAGCGGGAGGACAGATACGCAGTATTTT	CASSSGLSGRTDTQYF
TRBV6-1	TRBD1	TRBJ2-7	few	TGTGCCAGCCGGGACAGGGACTTCTACGAGCAGTACTTC	CASRDRDFYEQYF
TRBV27	NA	TRBJ1-5	NA	TGTGCCAGCGGAAGAGAAGGGACGGTTTATAGCAATCAGCCCCAGCATTTT	CASGREGTVYSNQPQHF
TRBV7-8	TRBD1	TRBJ1-2	many	TGTGCCAGCAGCTTGGAATTGGGACAGGGCGAAGGCTACACCTTC	CASSLELGQGEGYTF
TRBV28	NA	TRBJ2-7	many	TGTGCCAGCAGCGAGGGGGGAGGGCCTTACGAGCAGTACTTC	CASSEGGGPYEQYF
TRBV4-3	TRBD1	TRBJ2-7	few	TGCGCCAGCAGCCACGGACAGGGCTTGCTCTACGAGCAGTACTTC	CASSHGQGLLYEQYF
TRBV27	TRBD1	TRBJ2-7	NA	TGTGCCAGCAGTTGGGGGGACAGGGGAAACTACGAGCAGTACTTC	CASSWGDRGNYEQYF
TRBV7-2	TRBD2	TRBJ2-1	NA	TGTGCCAGCAGCCCCCGGTCAATCCTAGCGGGAGCTTACAATGAGCAGTTCTTC	CASSPRSILAGAYNEQFF
TRBV4-1	NA	TRBJ2-5	few	TGCGCCAGCAGCCAAGATCTAGGCGGATACCAAGAGACCCAGTACTTC	CASSQDLGGYQETQYF
TRBV5-1	NA	TRBJ2-3	NA	TGCGCCAGCAGGAATACAGGGATTATTGCGCAGTATTTT	CASRNTGIIAQYF
TRBV7-2	NA	TRBJ2-7	many	TGTGCCAGCAGCTTAGGGGGATCTGTCGACGAGCAGTACTTC	CASSLGGSVDEQYF
TRBV6-4	TRBD2	TRBJ2-1	NA	TGTGCCAGCAGTGGGACTAGCGGCTCCTACAATGAGCAGTTCTTC	CASSGTSGSYNEQFF
TRBV7-6	TRBD1	TRBJ2-7	many	TGTGCCAGCAGCTTAGGAACAGGGGGTAGCTCCTACGAGCAGTACTTC	CASSLGTGGSSYEQYF
TRBV30	NA	TRBJ1-4	many	TGTGCCTGGAGTGTACTCGTGGGGATTGGCGAAAAACTGTTTTTT	CAWSVLVGIGEKLFF
TRBV19	NA	TRBJ2-1	few	TGTGCCAGTAGTAGGGTGGACGGCAGGGGTGAGCAGTTCTTC	CASSRVDGRGEQFF
TRBV28	NA	TRBJ1-1	NA	TGTGCCAGCAGTTTGAGGGTCAGGGTCACTGAAGCTTTCTTT	CASSLRVRVTEAFF
TRBV5-1	NA	TRBJ2-7	few	TGCGCCAGCAGCTTGGCGGACAGAAGCTACGAGCAGTACTTC	CASSLADRSYEQYF
TRBV6-2/TRBV6-3	NA	TRBJ1-1	NA	TGTGCCAGCAGTTTGGAACAGGTCGCTGAAGCTTTCTTT	CASSLEQVAEAFF
TRBV10-3	NA	TRBJ2-1	NA	TGTGCCATCTCACTTTCCAATGAGCAGTTCTTC	CAISLSNEQFF
TRBV5-1	NA	TRBJ2-3	many	TGCGCCAGCAGCTCGGGTTTACAAGGCACAGATACGCAGTATTTT	CASSSGLQGTDTQYF